What follows are 9 T cell receptor beta chains derived from one specimen sequenced in a study of blood T cells in healthy people across ages. A second about 7 to 12 cycle PCR used barcoded and J-beta primers. TCRdb reprocessed the 5' RACE reads with MiXCR, giving one entry per CDR3 protein. The sample contains 750,000 to 950,000 distinct CDR3 sequences, 25% to 30% of which appear only once. These records were also assigned to another study, of T cells of mothers and their children.

The sequenced sample was blood. The receptors stem from a woman between 40 and 50 years old in good health.

As concerns this clonotype: This may come from a read error, since a much larger clone is one base off. V usage is TRBV2 and J usage is TRBJ2-4; D might be TRBD1 (5 bases). Between the trimmed V and J ends, which lost 6 bases and 3 bases, there was a span of 9 bases. Germline V gene sequence: CDR1 SNHLY, CDR2 FYNNEI. The CDR3 covers 13 residues. The CDR3 DNA reads TGTGCCAGCAGGGCAGGACACAAAAACATTCAGTACTTC. It yields the protein CASRAGHKNIQYF. The variable domain in full, with the rest retrieved from reference TRBV2 and TRBJ2-4, is EPEVTQTPSHQVTQMGQEVILRCVPISNHLYFYWYRQILGQKVEFLVSFYNNEISEKSEIFDDQFSVERPDGSNFTLKIRSTKLEDSAMYFCASRAGHKNIQYFGAGTRLSVL.

V and J are TRBV29-1 and TRBJ1-2; 9 positions agree with TRBD1. The CDR3 runs to 14 residues. Germline V gives CDR1 SQVTM, CDR2 ANQGSEA. Trimming cost V 6 bases and J 6 bases; bases outside gene matches: 11. Written as DNA, the CDR3 is TGCAGCGTATACCGGGACAGGGAAAGCGATGGCTACACCTTC. Encoded protein: CSVYRDRESDGYTF.

The chain combines TRBV11-2 with TRBJ2-3, with 9 positions matching TRBD2. CDR1 is SGHAT, CDR2 FQNNGV, per germline. CDR3 length: 17 residues. V shed 0 bases, J shed 2 bases, and the junction held 6 bases outside the gene matches. The CDR3 region has the DNA TGTGCCAGCAGCTTAGATACAGCGGGGGGATTCACAGATACGCAGTATTTT. Protein: CASSLDTAGGFTDTQYF.

The gene calls are TRBV6-2 or TRBV6-3 and TRBJ1-2; 9 bases fit TRBD1. V lost 5 bases to trimming and J lost 6 bases; unmatched junction nucleotides: 10. The CDR3 covers 15 residues. Germline assignment: CDR1 MNHEY and CDR2 SVGEGT. CDR3 region: CASSRRDRAPHGYTF. DNA of the CDR3: TGTGCCAGCAGTCGCCGGGACAGGGCCCCCCATGGCTACACCTTC.

The chain links TRBV5-1 to TRBJ1-1; 8 nucleotides line up with TRBD1. The CDR3 has 16 amino acids. The junction had 4 bases not matched to a gene; V was cut back by 0 bases and J by 0 bases. The germline V gene has CDR1 SGHRS and CDR2 YFSETQ. DNA for the CDR3: TGCGCCAGCAGCTTGGGGACAGGGACTATGAACACTGAAGCTTTCTTT. This encodes CASSLGTGTMNTEAFF.

The table lists this clonotype with a few counts. V gene TRBV18 combines with J gene TRBJ1-6, with a possible D match to TRBD1 (6 bases). In germline, CDR1 is KGHSH, CDR2 LQKENI. CDR3 length: 16 amino acids. The ends were cut back, 2 bases at V and 8 bases at J, with 16 bases in the middle. The DNA of the CDR3 is TGTGCCAGCTCACCAAATCGGCGACAGGACCATTCACCCCTCCACTTT. It yields the protein CASSPNRRQDHSPLHF.

This clonotype was seen a few times. The chain uses TRBV3-1 and TRBJ1-2, with TRBD1 as a possible D gene (6 bases). The V end was cut by 3 bases, the J end by 6 bases, with 14 bases between. From germline, CDR1 is LGHDT and CDR2 YNNKEL (reference sequence). This CDR3 has 14 amino acids. The CDR3 DNA reads TGTGCCAGCAGCCATAGGACAGCGAACCATGGCTACACCTTC. It codes for CASSHRTANHGYTF. Full variable domain (remainder filled in from reference TRBV3-1 and TRBJ1-2): DTAVSQTPKYLVTQMGNDKSIKCEQNLGHDTMYWYKQDSKKFLKIMFSYNNKELIINETVPNRFSPKSPDKAHLNLHINSLELGDSAVYFCASSHRTANHGYTFGSGTRLTVV.

The J gene is TRBJ1-2, the V gene TRBV12-3 or TRBV12-4, with 7 bases lining up with TRBD1. The CDR3 is made up of 13 amino acids. V shed 3 bases and J 6 bases; nucleotides not matched to a gene: 4. CDR3 amino acids: CASSLVQGNGYTF. Here the CDR3 DNA reads TGTGCCAGCAGTTTGGTACAGGGGAATGGCTACACCTTC.

This chain joins TRBV2 and TRBJ2-1; the D gene is possibly TRBD2 (6 bases). The CDR3 totals 15 residues. V lost 3 bases, J lost 2 bases, and 11 bases lay in between. Germline assignment: CDR1 SNHLY and CDR2 FYNNEI. The CDR3 bases are TGTGCCAGCAGTGAGGCGGGGCTACCCTACAATGAGCAGTTCTTC. It specifies CASSEAGLPYNEQFF.